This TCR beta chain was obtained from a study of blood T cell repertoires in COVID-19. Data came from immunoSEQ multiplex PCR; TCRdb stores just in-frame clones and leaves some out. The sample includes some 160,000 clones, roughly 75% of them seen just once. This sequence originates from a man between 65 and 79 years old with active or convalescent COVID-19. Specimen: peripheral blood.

CDR3 DNA sequence: TGTGCCAGCAGCTTACTAGCGGGAGAAAACATTCAGTACTTC. It yields the protein CASSLLAGENIQYF. The chain has TRBV11-1 and TRBJ2-4, with 10 bases that match TRBD2. V lost 2 bases and J lost 5; bases outside the gene matches: 0. This CDR3 is built from 14 residues. CDR1 is SGHAT and CDR2 is FQDESV in the germline V gene (reference sequence).